This T cell receptor beta chain was identified during a study of blood T cell repertoires in COVID-19. About the study: Samples taken during acute and convalescent COVID-19 were collected in the United States, Italy and Spain. Sources were T cells, B-cell-depleted T cells, or PBMCs; the material itself was cDNA or gDNA.

CDR1 SGHAT and CDR2 FQDESV come from the germline V gene (reference sequence). The CDR3 covers 13 residues. The V gene lost 3 bases and the J gene lost 7 bases, with 13 bases spanning the gap. In the original workflow: Reference gene primers were amplified, and this amplification served to estimate nucleated cell counts. Profiling relied on immunoSEQ multiplex PCR, and the TCRdb table lists in-frame clones only, not all of them. That table is the source of V, J and clone size, and D and trimming were worked out from the DNA. The table shows over 120,000 clones, with approximately 81% occurring only once. There are a few counts of this clone.

This clonotype was obtained from a human donor in a cohort sampled during active COVID-19. This chain uses TRBV11-1 with TRBJ2-7; possible D gene TRBD1, 6 bases. The specimen sequenced was peripheral blood. The CDR3: CASSLAGAEEQYF. The CDR3 bases are TGTGCCAGCAGCTTGGCAGGGGCGGAGGAGCAGTACTTC.